This T cell receptor beta chain was sequenced during a study of CD4 T cells in relation to SARS-CoV-2 and coronaviruses. In the study overall: PBMCs were cultured with antigen for roughly 11 days before TCR beta sequencing.

Broader study findings: Crossreactivity was assessed only for spike protein, not other viral proteins. Around 60% of donors had memory CD4+ clonotypes crossrecognizing SARS-CoV-2 and common cold coronavirus spike.

About this clone: The antigen remains undetermined.

The CDR3 is 12 residues long. V was pared by 8 bases and J by 5 bases, with 5 bases of the junction left unmatched. Germline V lookup: CDR1 GTSNPN, CDR2 SVGIG (reference sequence). Assay used: immunoSEQ multiplex PCR; TCRdb lists only in-frame clones, some missing. Among about 43,000 clones listed, approximately 80% were seen once. V is TRBV30 and J is TRBJ2-5, with 10 bases that match TRBD1. The material sequenced was naive CD4+ T cells from PBMCs, cultured in vitro. Subset described: naive CD4+ T cells isolated by negative enrichment. This receptor was obtained from an adult with COVID-19. As DNA, the CDR3 is TGTGCCGGGGACAGGGGCGGCGAGACCCAGTACTTC. Amino acid sequence: CAGDRGGETQYF.